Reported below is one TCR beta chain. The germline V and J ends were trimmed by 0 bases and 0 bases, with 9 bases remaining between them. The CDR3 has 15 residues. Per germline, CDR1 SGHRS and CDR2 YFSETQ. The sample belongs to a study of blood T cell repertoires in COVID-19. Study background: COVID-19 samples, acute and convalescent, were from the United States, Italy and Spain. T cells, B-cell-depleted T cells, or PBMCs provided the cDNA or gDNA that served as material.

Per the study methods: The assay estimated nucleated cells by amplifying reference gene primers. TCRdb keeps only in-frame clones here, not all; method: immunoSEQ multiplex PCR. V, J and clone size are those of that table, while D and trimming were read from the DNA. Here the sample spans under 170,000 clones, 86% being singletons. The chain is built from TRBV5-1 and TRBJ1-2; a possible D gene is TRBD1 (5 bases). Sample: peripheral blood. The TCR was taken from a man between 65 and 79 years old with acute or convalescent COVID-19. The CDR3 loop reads CASSLGAGPNYGYTF. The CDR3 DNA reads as TGCGCCAGCAGCTTGGGAGCAGGGCCTAACTATGGCTACACCTTC.